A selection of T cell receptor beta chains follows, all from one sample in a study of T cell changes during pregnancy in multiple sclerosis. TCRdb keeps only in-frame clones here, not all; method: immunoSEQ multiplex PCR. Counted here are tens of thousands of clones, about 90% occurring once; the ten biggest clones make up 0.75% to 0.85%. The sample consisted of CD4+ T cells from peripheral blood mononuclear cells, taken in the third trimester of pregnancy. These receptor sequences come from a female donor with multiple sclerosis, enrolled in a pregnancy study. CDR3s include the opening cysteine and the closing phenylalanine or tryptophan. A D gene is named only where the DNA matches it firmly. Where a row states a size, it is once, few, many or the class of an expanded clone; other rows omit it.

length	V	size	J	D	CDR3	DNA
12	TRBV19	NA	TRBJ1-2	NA	CASSSQLYGYTF	TGTGCCAGTAGTTCACAGTTATATGGCTACACCTTC
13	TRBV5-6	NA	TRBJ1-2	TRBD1	CASSQGAHYGYTF	TGTGCCAGCAGCCAGGGGGCACACTATGGCTACACCTTC
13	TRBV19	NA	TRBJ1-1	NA	CASSGAMNTEAFF	TGTGCCAGTAGTGGGGCAATGAACACTGAAGCTTTCTTT
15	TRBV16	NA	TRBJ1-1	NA	CASSPTQGLNTEAFF	TGTGCCAGCAGCCCGACCCAGGGGTTGAACACTGAAGCTTTCTTT
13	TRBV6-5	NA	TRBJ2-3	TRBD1	CASRRGLADTQYF	TGTGCCAGCAGGAGGGGGCTGGCAGATACGCAGTATTTT
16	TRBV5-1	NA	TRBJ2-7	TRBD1	CASSLEPGTATYEQYF	TGCGCCAGCAGCTTGGAACCCGGGACAGCGACCTACGAGCAGTACTTC
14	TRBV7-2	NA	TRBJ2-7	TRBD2	CASSLRTSGYEQYF	TGTGCCAGCAGCTTAAGGACTAGCGGTTACGAGCAGTACTTC
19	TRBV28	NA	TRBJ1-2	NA	CASSSQFLGGHSSNYGYTF	TGTGCCAGCAGTTCTCAGTTTTTGGGGGGTCACTCCTCTAACTATGGCTACACCTTC
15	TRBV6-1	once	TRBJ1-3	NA	CASSEVWQGGNTIYF	TGTGCCAGCAGTGAAGTCTGGCAGGGAGGAAACACCATATATTTT
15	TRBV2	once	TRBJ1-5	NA	CASTEEGESNQPQHF	TGTGCCAGCACCGAGGAGGGAGAGAGCAATCAGCCCCAGCATTTT
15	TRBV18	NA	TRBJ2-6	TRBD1	CASQPTGAGANVLTF	TGTGCCAGCCAACCAACAGGGGCCGGGGCCAACGTCCTGACTTTC
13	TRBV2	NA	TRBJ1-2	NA	CASRPDSNYGYTF	TGTGCCAGCAGACCGGACAGCAACTATGGCTACACCTTC
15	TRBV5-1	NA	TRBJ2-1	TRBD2	CASRNGLAGTNEQFF	TGCGCCAGCAGGAATGGACTAGCGGGTACCAATGAGCAGTTCTTC
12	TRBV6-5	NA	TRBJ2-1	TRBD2	CASSRAGTTSFF	TGTGCCAGCAGCCGTGCCGGGACTACGTCGTTCTTC
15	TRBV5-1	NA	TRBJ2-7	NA	CASSLGSGEAYEQYF	TGCGCCAGCAGCTTGGGGTCGGGAGAAGCCTACGAGCAGTACTTC
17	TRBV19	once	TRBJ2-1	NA	CASRKTGPGRGRDEQFF	TGTGCCAGTAGGAAAACAGGGCCCGGAAGGGGAAGGGATGAGCAGTTCTTC
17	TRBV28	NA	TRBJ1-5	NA	CASSAVLQGEGNQPQHF	TGTGCCAGCAGTGCCGTACTACAGGGCGAGGGCAATCAGCCCCAGCATTTT
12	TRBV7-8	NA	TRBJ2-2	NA	CASSLLVGELFF	TGTGCCAGCAGCTTATTAGTCGGGGAGCTGTTTTTT
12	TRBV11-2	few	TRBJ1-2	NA	CASSPGHGGYTF	TGTGCCAGCAGCCCCGGACACGGTGGCTACACCTTC
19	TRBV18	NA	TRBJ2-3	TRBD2	CASSPRSSGSLGGTDTQYF	TGTGCCAGCTCACCAAGGTCTAGCGGGAGCTTGGGGGGCACAGATACGCAGTATTTT
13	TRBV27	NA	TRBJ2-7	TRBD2	CASSQRGSPKQYF	TGTGCCAGCAGTCAGCGGGGCAGTCCAAAGCAGTACTTC
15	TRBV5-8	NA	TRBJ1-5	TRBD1	CASSLAVTGDQPQHF	TGTGCCAGCAGCTTGGCCGTAACAGGGGACCAGCCCCAGCATTTT